This T cell receptor (beta chain) was sequenced during a study of blood T cell repertoires in COVID-19. Cohorts were assigned according to the clinical history that participants reported. The protocol was immunoSEQ multiplex PCR, while the TCRdb copy is restricted to in-frame clones and leaves out a portion. The data hold approximately 240,000 clones, with 75% to 90% observed a single time. The CDR3 sequence is 18 residues long. The germline V gene has CDR1 ENHRY and CDR2 SYGVKD. Trimming shortened V by 6 bases and J by 3 bases, and 26 bases separated the two germline ends. V and J are TRBV10-3 and TRBJ1-1; possible D gene TRBD1, 5 bases. This receptor was obtained from a woman aged 18-30 years in a cohort exposed to, infected with or recovered from COVID-19 (not recorded which). Input material: PBMCs or T cells enriched from blood (not recorded which). CDR3 sequence: CAISGTPAGHDLDTEAFF. The CDR3 DNA reads TGTGCCATCAGCGGTACCCCGGCGGGGCATGACTTGGACACTGAAGCTTTCTTT.